This TCR beta chain was profiled in a study of cytomegalovirus exposure and HLA in healthy donors. The study ran its PCR with 60 Vbeta and 13 Jbeta primers. The data were produced by immunoSEQ multiplex PCR, yet TCRdb's version contains in-frame clones alone and is incomplete. Of just over 150,000 clones detected, approximately 80% appear once; the ten largest clones hold more than 6.5%. CDR3 length equals 15 residues. Germline assignment: CDR1 MNHNY and CDR2 SVGAGI (reference sequence). The trim removed 0 bases at V and 7 bases at J, leaving 5 bases unmatched. This TCR derives from a woman aged 45-59 years in good health and CMV-seropositive. Input material: PBMCs. V is TRBV6-6 and J is TRBJ2-2, with TRBD1 identical over 7 bases. CDR3 region: CASSYSDRAGGELFF. The DNA of the CDR3 is TGTGCCAGCAGTTACTCCGACAGGGCTGGCGGGGAGCTGTTTTTT.